This T cell receptor beta chain was sequenced during a study of blood T cell repertoires in COVID-19. In the original processing: Nucleated cell number was recorded as an estimate derived from reference gene primer amplification. Method: immunoSEQ multiplex PCR; TCRdb's copy keeps in-frame clones and lacks some. That table furnishes V, J and clone size, whereas the DNA furnished D and trimming. The table lists 340,000 or so clones, more than 75% of them singletons. CDR3 length: 13 amino acids. The ends were cut back, 7 bases at V and 7 bases at J, with 14 bases in the middle. Germline loops: CDR1 LNHDA, CDR2 SQIVND (reference sequence).

Sample: peripheral blood. The receptor was derived from a man aged 50-60 years with active or convalescent COVID-19. The chain is built from TRBV19 and TRBJ2-1; D possibly corresponds to TRBD1 (6 bases). CDR3 in amino acids: CASTIKGENEQFF. The CDR3 coding sequence is TGTGCCAGTACCATCAAGGGGGAGAATGAGCAGTTCTTC. The entire variable domain, with the rest obtained from reference TRBV19 and TRBJ2-1, is as follows: DGGITQSPKYLFRKEGQNVTLSCEQNLNHDAMYWYRQDPGQGLRLIYYSQIVNDFQKGDIAEGYSVSREKKESFPLTVTSAQKNPTAFYLCASTIKGENEQFFGPGTRLTVL.